This TCR beta chain was sequenced for a study of monozygotic twins with cystic fibrosis. Study-wide findings and caveats: In this small cohort, shared CDR3 numbers showed no association with age, concordance or disease severity. Co-twins had the most similar V usage for 13 of 16 pairs, J for 8.

With respect to this clone: As yet, its antigen is unknown.

Assay used: immunoSEQ multiplex PCR; TCRdb lists only in-frame clones, some missing. Of 34,000 or so clones detected, more than 85% appear once; the ten largest clones hold around 0.99%. This receptor was obtained from a girl aged 2 to 10 with cystic fibrosis. The sample consisted of blood.

The CDR3 sequence is CASSSSPGTASIQSGYTF. The DNA of the CDR3 is TGTGCCAGCAGCTCATCACCCGGGACGGCTAGTATTCAAAGTGGCTACACCTTC. V is TRBV7-2 and J is TRBJ1-2, with D possibly being TRBD1 (5 bases). V was cut by 4 bases and J by 7 bases, with 28 bases left in between. CDR3 length equals 18 residues. Germline loops: CDR1 SGHTA, CDR2 FQGNSA.